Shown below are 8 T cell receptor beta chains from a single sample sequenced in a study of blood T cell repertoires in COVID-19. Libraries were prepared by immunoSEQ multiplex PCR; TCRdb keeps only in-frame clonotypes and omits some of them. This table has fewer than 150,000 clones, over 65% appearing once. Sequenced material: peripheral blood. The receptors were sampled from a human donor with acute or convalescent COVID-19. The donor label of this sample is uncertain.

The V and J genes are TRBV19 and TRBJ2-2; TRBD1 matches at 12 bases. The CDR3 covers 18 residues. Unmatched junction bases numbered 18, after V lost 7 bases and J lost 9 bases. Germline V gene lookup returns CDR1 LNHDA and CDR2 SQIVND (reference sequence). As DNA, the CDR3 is TGTGCCAGTACTTCGTTGGCGGGACAGGGGGCTTTGGGCCGGGAGCTGTTTTTT. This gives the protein CASTSLAGQGALGRELFF.

CDR3 nucleotide sequence: TGCAGCGGAACCCTTGGGGCAGCCCGTGGGGAAAAACTGTTTTTT. Translation: CSGTLGAARGEKLFF. V usage is TRBV29-1 and J usage is TRBJ1-4; perhaps TRBD1 as D (5 bases). The V and J ends lost 7 bases and 8 bases respectively, with 23 bases between them. This CDR3 is 15 amino acids long. Germline assignment: CDR1 SQVTM and CDR2 ANQGSEA.

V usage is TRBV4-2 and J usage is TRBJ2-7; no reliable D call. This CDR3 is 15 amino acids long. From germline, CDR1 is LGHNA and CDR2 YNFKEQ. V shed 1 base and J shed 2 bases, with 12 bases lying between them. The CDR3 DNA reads TGTGCCAGCAGCCAAGTCACTACGGATACCTACGAGCAGTACTTC. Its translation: CASSQVTTDTYEQYF.

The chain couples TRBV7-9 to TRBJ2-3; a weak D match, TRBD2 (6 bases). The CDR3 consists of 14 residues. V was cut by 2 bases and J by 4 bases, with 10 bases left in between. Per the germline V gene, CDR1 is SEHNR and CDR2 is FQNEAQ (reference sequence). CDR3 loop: CASSLFSGADTQYF. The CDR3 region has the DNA TGTGCCAGCAGCTTATTTTCGGGGGCAGATACGCAGTATTTT.

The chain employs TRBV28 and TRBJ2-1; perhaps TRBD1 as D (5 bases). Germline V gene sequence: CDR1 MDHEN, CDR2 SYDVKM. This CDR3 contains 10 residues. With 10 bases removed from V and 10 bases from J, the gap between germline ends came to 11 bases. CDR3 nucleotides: TGTGCCACCTCAGGGCAGGAGCAGTTCTTC. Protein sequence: CATSGQEQFF.

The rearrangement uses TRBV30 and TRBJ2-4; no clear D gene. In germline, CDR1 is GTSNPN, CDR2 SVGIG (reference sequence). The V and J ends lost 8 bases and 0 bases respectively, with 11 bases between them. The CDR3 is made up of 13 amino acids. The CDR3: CAAKSLAKNIQYF. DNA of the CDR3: TGTGCCGCTAAAAGCTTAGCCAAAAACATTCAGTACTTC.

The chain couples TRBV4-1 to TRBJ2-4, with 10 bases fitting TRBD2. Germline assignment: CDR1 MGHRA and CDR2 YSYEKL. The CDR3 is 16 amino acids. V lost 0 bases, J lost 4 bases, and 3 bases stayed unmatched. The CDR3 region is CASSQDERGGKNIQYF. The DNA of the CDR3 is TGCGCCAGCAGCCAAGATGAGCGGGGGGGAAAAAACATTCAGTACTTC.

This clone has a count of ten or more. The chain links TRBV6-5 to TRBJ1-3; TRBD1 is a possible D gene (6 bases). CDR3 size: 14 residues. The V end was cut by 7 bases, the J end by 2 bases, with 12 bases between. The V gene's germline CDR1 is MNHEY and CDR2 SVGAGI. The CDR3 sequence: CASIQGVAGNTIYF. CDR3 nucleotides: TGTGCCAGCATACAGGGAGTCGCTGGAAACACCATATATTTT.